This TCR beta chain was recorded in a study of cytomegalovirus exposure and HLA in healthy donors. Looked up from germline, CDR1 is SGHDT and CDR2 is YYEEEE. This CDR3 region has 14 residues. J was trimmed by 2 bases and V by 0 bases; bases with no gene match: 2. Whole-study findings and limits: Later findings reportedly placed an Asian-associated ancestry cluster below the roughly 700-donor mean for N-insertions.

PCR used 60 Vbeta primers and 13 Jbeta primers. The table came from immunoSEQ multiplex PCR; TCRdb's copy has only in-frame clones and leaves some out. Of 140,000 or so clones in the sample, approximately 81% were seen once. Of note for this clone: What it recognizes is unknown.

The chain links TRBV5-6 to TRBJ2-7; 7 nucleotides line up with TRBD1. This sequence originates from a woman aged 40 to 50 in good health and CMV-seropositive. The sequencing sample was made of PBMCs. The CDR3 here is CASSLDRGTYEQYF. In nucleotides, the CDR3 is TGTGCCAGCAGCTTGGACAGGGGAACCTACGAGCAGTACTTC.